The T cell receptor beta chain described here comes from a study of shared clonotypes between healthy human individuals. Study-wide context: Sampling drew on donors who were two women and a few men aged 18 to 49.

Profiled with immunoSEQ multiplex PCR; TCRdb holds only in-frame clones, not every one. The repertoire has millions of clones, over 85% of them found once; the top ten carry 0.1% to 0.15%. As concerns this clone: Its antigen is not known.

General study results and limits: Generation probabilities were higher for clonotypes shared across all four sorted-subset donors than for unshared ones.

CD4+ cells were split into CD45RA+ naive and CD45RA-negative memory subsets. The clonotype was recovered from a young man in good health. The sample taken for sequencing was naive CD4+ T cells sorted from blood. The subset was: CD45RA+ positively selected.

The CDR3 nucleotides are TGTGCCAGCAGCTTAGCGCACAGTCGGAACAATGAGCAGTTCTTC. Protein product: CASSLAHSRNNEQFF. The gene calls are TRBV7-9 and TRBJ2-1, with D unclear. CDR1 is SEHNR, CDR2 FQNEAQ, per germline (reference sequence). This CDR3 is 15 amino acids long. V was cut by 0 bases and J by 5 bases, with 11 bases left in between.